The 5 T cell receptor beta chains in this list originate from one sample, sequenced in a study of regulatory T cells in long-lasting Graves disease (dated by TCRdb to about 2021). The method behind the library was multiplex PCR. These reads were obtained on an Illumina HiSeq 4000. iRepertoire HTBI primers and Arm-PCR amplification of CDR3 regions were used to construct TCR beta libraries. The public reads were quality trimmed at Q25 with fastp and then assembled into clones with MiXCR by TCRdb, keeping productive beta chains. Each entry is one CDR3 protein sequence, shown with its most common DNA and genes. The sample includes around 250,000 distinct CDR3 sequences, with roughly a fifth observed a single time. About 15% of the sample comes from the top ten. What this sample's time point label stands for: newly diagnosed GD, antithyroid drugs for less than 3 months. RNA was extracted from PBMCs in TRIzol for both TCR sequencing and RNA sequencing.

The sample was peripheral blood mononuclear cells (PBMCs), taken at new diagnosis, from a patient treated with antithyroid drugs. The receptor set was obtained from a female donor with Graves disease.

This clonotype was seen repeatedly, ten times or more. J is TRBJ1-5 and V is TRBV20-1; weak D call: TRBD1 (5 bases). The germline V gene encodes CDR1 DFQATT and CDR2 SNEGSKA (reference sequence). The V gene lost 3 bases and the J gene lost 5 bases, with 17 bases spanning the gap. The CDR3 runs to 15 residues. Written as DNA, the CDR3 is TGCAGTGCTAGTGCGCGAGGGGAACCGGATCAGCCCCAGCATTTT. It is translated as CSASARGEPDQPQHF.

This chain joins TRBV2 and TRBJ1-4; D is ambiguous. The CDR3 consists of 13 residues. Germline values: CDR1 SNHLY, CDR2 FYNNEI. V shed 1 base and J shed 8 bases, with 8 bases lying between them. CDR3 loop: CASSEGDYEKLFF. In nucleotides, the CDR3 is TGTGCCAGCAGTGAAGGGGATTACGAAAAACTGTTTTTT.

In its sample, this clonotype was seen many times. The chain joins TRBV20-1 to TRBJ1-1; D is unclear. Germline V lookup: CDR1 DFQATT, CDR2 SNEGSKA (reference sequence). Deletions cut 0 bases from V and 1 base from J, with 9 bases between. This CDR3 comprises 14 residues. CDR3 amino acids: CSARDLTANTEAFF. DNA of the CDR3: TGCAGTGCTAGAGACCTGACCGCGAACACTGAAGCTTTCTTT.

This clonotype was picked up many times. The chain links TRBV10-2 to TRBJ1-1; 7 bases align to TRBD1. CDR3 length equals 16 residues. Germline lookup yields CDR1 WSHSY and CDR2 SAAADI. J was trimmed by 0 bases and V by 4 bases; bases with no gene match: 8. CDR3 in amino acids: CASSGYPGQLNTEAFF. The CDR3, as DNA: TGCGCCAGCAGTGGCTACCCGGGACAGCTGAACACTGAAGCTTTCTTT.

Remarks on this clonotype: A much larger clone sits a single nucleotide away, making a read error possible. The rearrangement links TRBV12-3 or TRBV12-4 to TRBJ2-5, with D possibly called TRBD1 or TRBD2 (5 bases each). The CDR3 loop spans 13 amino acids. The V and J ends lost 6 bases and 5 bases respectively, with 13 bases between them. The CDR3 reads CASRGRAEETQYF. In nucleotides, the CDR3 is TGTGCCAGCAGGGGACGGGCGGAGGAGACCCAGTACTTC.